Each of the 31 T cell receptor beta chains below was sequenced from the same sample in a study of T cell clonality in common variable immunodeficiency. Sequencing used immunoSEQ multiplex PCR; TCRdb keeps in-frame clones, though not all of them. The specimen has 30,000 to 45,000 clones, none found just once. The sequencing input was peripheral blood mononuclear cells. All receptors derive from a person between 18 and 70 years old in good health.

This clone was seen ten or more times. Germline and junction disagree at one end, which may indicate a read error. The CDR3 end is not reached by the read, which stops 3 residues before it; the germline J gene fills it in. This chain joins TRBV7-2 and TRBJ1-2; possibly TRBD1 for D (5 bases). The CDR3 is 13 residues long. The germline V gene encodes CDR1 SGHTA and CDR2 FQGNSA. The CDR3 DNA, read in part, is TGTGCCAGCAGTATACGGACAAACTCTGGC. Protein: CASSIRTNSG. The entire CDR3 protein reads CASSIRTNSGYTF. The entire variable domain, with the rest obtained from reference TRBV7-2 and TRBJ1-2, is as follows: GAGVSQSPSNKVTEKGKDVELRCDPISGHTALYWYRQSLGQGLEFLIYFQGNSAPDKSGLPSDRFSAERTGGSVSTLTIQRTQQEDSAVYLCASSIRTNSGYTFGSGTRLTVV.

This clone has at least ten counts. The CDR3 end is not reached by the read, which stops 3 residues before it; the germline J gene fills it in. This rearrangement joins TRBV28 to TRBJ2-5; TRBD2 aligns across 9 bases. The CDR3 length is 19 residues. The V and J ends lost 4 bases and 0 bases, in that order; junction bases with no gene match: 15. Germline loops: CDR1 MDHEN, CDR2 SYDVKM. CDR3 bases read: TGTGCCAGCAGTTCCTTAGCGGGAGCCTATTCTAAGTACCAAGAGACC. It translates to CASSSLAGAYSKYQET. The full CDR3 is CASSSLAGAYSKYQETQYF. The full variable domain, in which reference TRBV28 and TRBJ2-5 provide the parts outside the CDR3, is DVKVTQSSRYLVKRTGEKVFLECVQDMDHENMFWYRQDPGLGLRLIYFSYDVKMKEKGDIPEGYSVSREKKERFSLILESASTNQTSMYLCASSSLAGAYSKYQETQYFGPGTRLLVL.

This clone was seen repeatedly, ten times or more. The CDR3 end falls 3 residues outside the read, so it is completed with the germline J gene. The chain has TRBV20-1 and TRBJ2-3; TRBD1 might be the D (6 bases). The CDR3 consists of 13 residues. CDR1 is DFQATT and CDR2 is SNEGSKA in the germline V gene (reference sequence). The DNA read from the CDR3 is TGCAGTGCTGGACAGAATAGCAATCAGCCG. Its translation is CSAGQNSNQP. The full CDR3 protein reads CSAGQNSNQPQYF.

This clone showed up many times. A read error may account for a junction end that differs from germline. The read comes to an end 3 residues before the CDR3 does, leaving the germline J gene to fill in the end. V is TRBV7-9 and J is TRBJ1-6, with TRBD1 matching 7 bases. CDR1 and CDR2 from the germline V gene are SEHNR and FQNEAQ (reference sequence). The CDR3 has 14 amino acids. CDR3 DNA (partial): TGTGTCAGCAGCGTCCGGGACAGCTATTCACCC. Translation: CVSSVRDSYSP. The complete CDR3 protein is CVSSVRDSYSPLHF.

The table lists this clone with many counts. The read ends 3 residues shy of where the CDR3 ends; the end is completed using the germline J gene. The rearrangement links TRBV7-2 to TRBJ2-4; D may be TRBD1 (6 bases). The CDR3 has 12 amino acids. Germline V gene data show CDR1 as SGHTA and CDR2 as FQGNSA. The CDR3 region is CASSPTGILQYF. The part of the CDR3 DNA that was read is TGTGCCAGCAGCCCGACAGGAATCCTT.

This clone came up many times. CDR3 DNA, as far as it was read: TGTGCCAGCAGCTTAGCGAGCCAGGGGAAAACTGAA. Its translation is CASSLASQGKTE. The whole CDR3 region reads CASSLASQGKTEAFF. The genes are TRBV7-2 and TRBJ1-1; a possible D gene is TRBD1 (6 bases). The sequence runs out 3 residues before the end of the CDR3; the remainder is reconstructed from the germline J gene. CDR3 size: 15 residues. Trimming took off 0 bases at V and 5 bases at J, with 13 bases between the two ends. Germline V gene lookup returns CDR1 SGHTA and CDR2 FQGNSA.

With respect to this clone: The read ends 3 residues before the CDR3 terminus; that terminus is restored from the germline J gene. V usage is TRBV7-9 and J usage is TRBJ1-2, with D possibly being TRBD1 (6 bases). This CDR3 contains 14 residues. The germline gives CDR1 SEHNR, CDR2 FQNEAQ (reference sequence). The chain's CDR3 is CASSAPLRTDTYTF. The part of the CDR3 DNA that was read is TGTGCCAGCAGCGCACCCCTACGGACAGATACC.

This clone showed up many times. The missing CDR3 end, 3 residues past where the read stops, is filled in from the germline J gene. This chain uses TRBV11-2 with TRBJ2-2, with 7 bases aligning to TRBD2. Germline CDR1 reads SGHAT; CDR2 reads FQNNGV. This CDR3 region has 14 residues. Unmatched junction bases numbered 5, after V lost 5 bases and J lost 5 bases. CDR3: CASSPPGGTGELFF. The part of the CDR3 DNA that was read is TGTGCCAGCAGCCCGCCGGGGGGTACCGGGGAG.

This clone was picked up many times. The CDR3 is cut off 3 residues early in the read; its end comes from the germline J gene. The chain links TRBV7-9 to TRBJ2-1; 10 bases are a match to TRBD2. The CDR3 is made up of 15 amino acids. Germline loops: CDR1 SEHNR, CDR2 FQNEAQ (reference sequence). V dropped 3 bases and J dropped 4; count of bases not matched to a gene: 3. The CDR3 spells CASSFRLAGYNEQFF. The sequenced part of the CDR3 DNA is TGTGCCAGCAGCTTTAGACTAGCGGGTTACAATGAG.

This clone was detected ten times or more. The CDR3 bases that were read are TGTGCCAGCAGGGCAGGGGCGAGCACAGATACG. Amino acid sequence: CASRAGASTDT. The CDR3, in full, reads CASRAGASTDTQYF. The chain has TRBV7-3 and TRBJ2-3; a weak D match, TRBD1 (6 bases). The sequence runs out 3 residues before the end of the CDR3; the remainder is reconstructed from the germline J gene. Germline-derived CDR1 and CDR2 are SGHTA and FQGTGA. This CDR3 comprises 14 residues. Trimming removed 6 bases at V and 0 bases at J, with 10 bases between.

This clone occurred many times. The CDR3 here is CASSLPTSDTDTQYF. Partial CDR3 DNA: TGTGCCAGCAGTTTACCTACTAGCGACACAGATACG. The V and J genes are TRBV28 and TRBJ2-3; 7 bases are a match to TRBD2. The CDR3 end falls 3 residues outside the read, so it is completed with the germline J gene. This CDR3 has 15 amino acids. CDR1 and CDR2 (germline): MDHEN, SYDVKM. V gave up 2 bases and J gave up 2 bases; unmatched junction bases: 4.

This clone was counted many times. The read finishes 3 residues shy of the CDR3 end, and the germline J gene is used to complete it. This chain uses TRBV18 with TRBJ1-5; 7 nucleotides match TRBD1. The CDR3 loop spans 15 amino acids. With V trimmed by 3 bases and J by 7 bases, 9 bases remained unmatched. The germline V gene has CDR1 KGHSH and CDR2 LQKENI. Incomplete CDR3 DNA: TGTGCCAGCTCACCGTCTACAGGGGTGGGGCAGCCC. Its translation: CASSPSTGVGQP. The whole CDR3 reads CASSPSTGVGQPQHF.

This clone was observed many times. The CDR3 extends 3 residues past the end of the read, so its final part is completed from the germline J gene. The chain joins TRBV20-1 to TRBJ2-1; 12 bases match TRBD1. The CDR3 length is 18 residues. In germline, CDR1 is DFQATT, CDR2 SNEGSKA (reference sequence). Germline trimming cut 6 bases from V and 3 bases from J; bases unmatched to any gene: 15. The covered CDR3 bases are TGCAGTGCAAAGCGACCGGGACAGGGGGCGTCCCTCTACAATGAG. Protein product: CSAKRPGQGASLYNE. The complete CDR3 protein is CSAKRPGQGASLYNEQFF.

This clone was detected many times. The read ends 3 residues before the CDR3 terminus; that terminus is restored from the germline J gene. This rearrangement joins TRBV28 to TRBJ2-7; D may be TRBD2 (6 bases). This CDR3 region has 15 residues. Germline V gives CDR1 MDHEN, CDR2 SYDVKM. Trimming pared 7 bases from V and 4 bases from J, leaving 20 bases between. CDR3 amino acids: CASTSGGTPLYEQYF. The CDR3 DNA, read in part, is TGTGCCAGCACTTCAGGAGGGACTCCATTGTACGAG. The variable domain in full, with the rest retrieved from reference TRBV28 and TRBJ2-7, is DVKVTQSSRYLVKRTGEKVFLECVQDMDHENMFWYRQDPGLGLRLIYFSYDVKMKEKGDIPEGYSVSREKKERFSLILESASTNQTSMYLCASTSGGTPLYEQYFGPGTRLTVT.

This clone was recorded at least ten times. The read falls 3 residues short of the CDR3 end, and the missing part is taken from the germline J gene. Within the sample, other DNA sequences also encode this same CDR3. This rearrangement joins TRBV20-1 to TRBJ2-5; D unresolved. Deletions cut 1 base from V and 2 bases from J, with 8 bases between. CDR3 length equals 13 residues. Germline assignment: CDR1 DFQATT and CDR2 SNEGSKA (reference sequence). The CDR3 bases that were read are TGCAGTGCTAGAGGTTCACTACAAGAGACC. Amino acid sequence: CSARGSLQET. In full, the CDR3 reads CSARGSLQETQYF.

This clone was seen only a few times. The CDR3 extends 3 residues past the end of the read, so its final part is completed from the germline J gene. The chain combines TRBV19 with TRBJ2-7; 8 bases fit TRBD1. Germline values: CDR1 LNHDA, CDR2 SQIVND (reference sequence). CDR3 length equals 15 residues. With V trimmed by 8 bases and J by 3 bases, 12 bases remained unmatched. CDR3 protein: CASSFTQQGDYEQYF. The covered CDR3 bases are TGTGCCAGTTCCTTCACACAACAGGGGGACTACGAG. The variable domain in full, completed from reference TRBV19 and TRBJ2-7, reads DGGITQSPKYLFRKEGQNVTLSCEQNLNHDAMYWYRQDPGQGLRLIYYSQIVNDFQKGDIAEGYSVSREKKESFPLTVTSAQKNPTAFYLCASSFTQQGDYEQYFGPGTRLTVT.

This clone has a count of ten or more. The read finishes 3 residues shy of the CDR3 end, and the germline J gene is used to complete it. The chain is built from TRBV5-6 and TRBJ2-7; the D gene is possibly TRBD1 (6 bases). The CDR3 is 15 residues long. CDR1 and CDR2 from the germline V gene are SGHDT and YYEEEE. V lost 0 bases and J lost 3, with 13 bases in between. The chain's CDR3 is CASSLGGRGSYEQYF. The covered CDR3 bases are TGTGCCAGCAGCTTGGGGGGCAGGGGAAGCTACGAG.

This clone was seen at least ten times. The CDR3 end lies 3 residues beyond the end of the read and is filled in from the germline J gene. The rearrangement joins TRBV7-3 to TRBJ2-2; the D gene is possibly TRBD1 (6 bases). The V end was cut by 5 bases, the J end by 5 bases, with 9 bases between. Germline assignment: CDR1 SGHTA and CDR2 FQGTGA. CDR3 length: 13 amino acids. CDR3 loop: CASSPQGTGELFF. Partial CDR3 DNA: TGTGCCAGCAGCCCTCAGGGGACCGGGGAG.

This clone has ten or more counts. From the germline J gene comes the end of the CDR3, since the read stops 3 residues before it. The chain uses TRBV6-4 and TRBJ2-5, with 11 positions matching TRBD2. The CDR3 has 15 residues. Germline V gene sequence: CDR1 MRHNA, CDR2 SNTAGT. The ends lost 6 bases at V and 2 bases at J; junction bases unmatched: 5. The part of the CDR3 DNA that was read is TGTGCCAGCAGCGCACTAGCGGGGGCTCAAGAGACC. Protein product: CASSALAGAQET. The CDR3, in full, reads CASSALAGAQETQYF.

About this clone itself: The read ends 3 residues before the CDR3 terminus; that terminus is restored from the germline J gene. The chain is built from TRBV2 and TRBJ2-7, with D perhaps TRBD1 (6 bases). The CDR3 sequence is 15 residues long. The V gene lost 7 bases and the J gene lost 0 bases, with 16 bases spanning the gap. Germline assignment: CDR1 SNHLY and CDR2 FYNNEI. The sequenced part of the CDR3 DNA is TGTGCCAGCAATATACAGGGCGAGTTCTCCTACGAG. Its protein product is CASNIQGEFSYE. The complete CDR3 reads CASNIQGEFSYEQYF.

This clone was detected many times. Sequencing ends 3 residues short of the CDR3 end; the germline J gene provides the rest. The chain links TRBV7-3 to TRBJ2-7; perhaps TRBD1 as D (5 bases). The ends were cut back, 1 base at V and 6 bases at J, with 7 bases in the middle. CDR1 is SGHTA, CDR2 FQGTGA, per germline. The CDR3 covers 12 residues. CDR3 DNA (partial): TGTGCCAGCAGCTTAAATAGGGGCGAG. Its translation is CASSLNRGE. The complete CDR3 protein is CASSLNRGEQYF.

In this sample, this clone turned up a few times. The read stops 3 residues short of the end of the CDR3; the missing end is completed from the germline J gene. The genes are TRBV2 and TRBJ2-7; TRBD2 agrees at 7 bases. This CDR3 contains 13 residues. The V gene end was trimmed by 6 bases and the J gene end by 6 bases; junction bases not matched to a gene: 8. Germline lookup yields CDR1 SNHLY and CDR2 FYNNEI. CDR3 region: CASSPTSTVEQYF. The CDR3 DNA, read in part, is TGTGCCAGCAGCCCGACTAGCACGGTCGAG.

This clone showed up many times. The missing CDR3 end, 3 residues past where the read stops, is filled in from the germline J gene. The chain employs TRBV30 and TRBJ2-5, with D possibly TRBD1 on 6 matching bases. Germline V gene sequence: CDR1 GTSNPN, CDR2 SVGIG (reference sequence). The CDR3 has 20 amino acids. V gave up 0 bases and J gave up 2 bases, with 28 bases separating them. The DNA read from the CDR3 is TGTGCCTGGAGTGTAGTTCGGTGGGGGCGGGCGATCCGGGATCAAGAGACC. It specifies CAWSVVRWGRAIRDQET. The complete CDR3 reads CAWSVVRWGRAIRDQETQYF.

On this clone: Sequencing ends 3 residues short of the CDR3 end; the germline J gene provides the rest. The chain is built from TRBV11-2 and TRBJ2-3; no clear D gene. Trimming cost V 8 bases and J 4 bases, with 16 bases left between them. The CDR3 sequence is 14 residues long. CDR1 and CDR2 from the germline V gene are SGHAT and FQNNGV. This CDR3 is CASSLGPVADTQYF. Partial CDR3 DNA: TGTGCCAGCTCTCTCGGTCCTGTTGCAGATACG.

Ten or more counts support this clone. The read ends 3 residues shy of where the CDR3 ends; the end is completed using the germline J gene. The chain combines TRBV2 with TRBJ2-1; TRBD1 agrees at 7 bases. From germline, CDR1 is SNHLY and CDR2 FYNNEI. This CDR3 is 13 amino acids long. The trim removed 6 bases at V and 7 bases at J, leaving 6 bases unmatched. The CDR3 reads CASSYETGNEQFF. CDR3 bases read: TGTGCCAGCAGCTATGAGACAGGGAATGAG.

This clone showed up many times. The CDR3 goes on 3 residues after the read ends, and that part is filled in from the germline J gene. The chain has TRBV6-4 and TRBJ2-7; D gene uncertain. The CDR3 is 16 residues long. V was shortened by 3 bases and J by 3 bases, with 18 bases between the two germline ends. CDR1 and CDR2 (germline): MRHNA, SNTAGT. The part of the CDR3 DNA that was read is TGTGCCAGCAGTGATAGTATGGTAGAGCCCCACTACGAG. This codes for CASSDSMVEPHYE. From start to end, the CDR3 is CASSDSMVEPHYEQYF.

Only a few counts were recorded for this clone. The CDR3 end falls 3 residues outside the read, so it is completed with the germline J gene. The chain joins TRBV5-1 to TRBJ2-3, with no clear D. Between the trimmed V and J ends, which lost 1 base and 6 bases, there was a span of 9 bases. Germline V gene sequence: CDR1 SGHRS, CDR2 YFSETQ. The CDR3 totals 13 residues. The part of the CDR3 DNA that was read is TGCGCCAGCAGCTTGTCGATTAGCGATACG. Its translation is CASSLSISDT. The full CDR3 protein is CASSLSISDTQYF.

This clone was observed a handful of times. The CDR3 reads CAWSPGTSGNYTF. The CDR3 DNA, read in part, is TGTGCCTGGAGTCCCGGGACTAGCGGGAAC. The V call is TRBV30, the J call TRBJ1-2, with a tentative D call TRBD1 (5 bases). The CDR3 is cut off 3 residues early in the read; its end comes from the germline J gene. Germline values: CDR1 GTSNPN, CDR2 SVGIG (reference sequence). The length of the CDR3 is 13 residues. Drawing the rest from reference TRBV30 and TRBJ1-2, the complete variable domain is SQTIHQWPATLVQPVGSPLSLECTVEGTSNPNLYWYRQAAGRGLQLLFYSVGIGQISSEVPQNLSASRPQDRQFILSSKKLLLSDSGFYLCAWSPGTSGNYTFGSGTRLTVV.

This clone was detected ten times or more. The observed sequence ends 3 residues before the CDR3 terminus, with the missing tail filled in from the germline J gene. The chain is built from TRBV4-1 and TRBJ2-7, with 8 positions matching TRBD2. V dropped 4 bases and J dropped 0; count of bases not matched to a gene: 8. The CDR3 is made up of 16 amino acids. Germline V gene sequence: CDR1 MGHRA, CDR2 YSYEKL. This chain's CDR3 is CASSPLASGSSYEQYF. The DNA read from the CDR3 is TGCGCCAGCAGCCCCCTCGCCAGCGGGAGCTCCTACGAG.

The sample holds many counts of this clone. CDR3 residues: CASRKLGQGQWNEQFF. The DNA read from the CDR3 is TGCGCCAGCAGAAAGTTGGGACAGGGTCAATGGAATGAG. V is TRBV5-1 and J is TRBJ2-1; 9 nucleotides agree with TRBD1. The CDR3 end is not reached by the read, which stops 3 residues before it; the germline J gene fills it in. In germline, CDR1 is SGHRS, CDR2 YFSETQ. The CDR3 runs to 16 residues. The V segment lost 5 bases and the J segment 7 bases; nucleotides outside the gene matches: 13.

This clone has only a few counts. The read finishes 3 residues shy of the CDR3 end, and the germline J gene is used to complete it. V is TRBV19 and J is TRBJ1-4, with D tentatively TRBD1 (6 bases). With 0 bases removed from V and 7 bases from J, the gap between germline ends came to 15 bases. The CDR3 is 16 amino acids. Germline CDR1 and CDR2: LNHDA and SQIVND (reference sequence). Here the CDR3 reads CASSIDVNRDPEKLFF. The covered CDR3 bases are TGTGCCAGTAGTATAGATGTTAACAGGGACCCTGAAAAA.